The 17 T cell receptor beta chains below were found in one sample sequenced in a study of blood T cells in healthy people across ages. A second PCR of about 6 to 12 cycles used a sample-barcoded 5' primer and a J-beta primer mix. TCRdb processed the 5' RACE reads anew with MiXCR; each CDR3 protein has one entry. The sample shows around 1,500,000 distinct CDR3 sequences, approximately 38% of them seen only once. Input material: blood. The receptors were sampled from a young woman in good health.

This sequence joins TRBV20-1 and TRBJ2-1, with 12 nucleotides matching TRBD2. The CDR3 consists of 16 residues. Germline CDR1 DFQATT, CDR2 SNEGSKA (reference sequence). Germline trimming cut 2 bases from V and 4 bases from J; bases unmatched to any gene: 6. CDR3 protein: CSARPAGTSGYNEQFF. In nucleotides, the CDR3 is TGCAGTGCTAGACCCGCCGGGACTAGCGGGTACAATGAGCAGTTCTTC.

The V call is TRBV28, the J call TRBJ2-4; possibly TRBD2 for D (5 bases). Germline CDR1 and CDR2: MDHEN and SYDVKM. The length of the CDR3 is 15 residues. V lost 5 bases and J lost 9, with 20 bases in between. CDR3 coding DNA: TGTGCCAGCAGTCCCACTAGTGGTGTTAGATTCATTCAGTACTTC. This codes for CASSPTSGVRFIQYF.

The chain joins TRBV12-3 or TRBV12-4 to TRBJ1-1, with TRBD1 matching 8 bases. The V segment lost 2 bases and the J segment 4 bases; nucleotides outside the gene matches: 18. CDR3 length: 19 amino acids. The CDR3 nucleotides read TGTGCCAGCAGTTTAAGTTTGGGAACAGGGGGTCCGTTGGGCACTGAAGCTTTCTTT. It yields the protein CASSLSLGTGGPLGTEAFF.

This clonotype was seen only a few times. The chain combines TRBV27 with TRBJ1-2; 9 bases agree with TRBD1. V was clipped by 6 bases and J by 2 bases; unmatched bases: 4. The CDR3 is 14 amino acids. From germline, CDR1 is MNHEY and CDR2 SMNVEV (reference sequence). This CDR3 is CASRQTGGNYGYTF. The CDR3 nucleotides read TGTGCCAGCAGGCAGACAGGGGGGAACTATGGCTACACCTTC.

The rearrangement links TRBV7-8 to TRBJ2-7, with 7 bases aligning to TRBD2. From germline, CDR1 is SGHVS and CDR2 FQNEAQ. The CDR3 covers 19 residues. With V trimmed by 4 bases and J by 3 bases, 21 bases remained unmatched. In nucleotides, the CDR3 is TGTGCCAGCAGCTCCCTTGGGCAGGTAGCGGGCTCTCTCTTCTACGAGCAGTACTTC. Its translation is CASSSLGQVAGSLFYEQYF.

V and J are TRBV20-1 and TRBJ2-5; 10 positions agree with TRBD1. The J call may be faulty, since TRBJ2-7 better matches the DNA end. Per germline, CDR1 DFQATT and CDR2 SNEGSKA (reference sequence). The CDR3 has 15 residues. In DNA, the CDR3 is TGCAGTGCTAGAGCCCCGACAGGGGGCGGTAACGAGCAGTACTTC. It encodes CSARAPTGGGNEQYF.

The J gene is TRBJ2-3, the V gene TRBV20-1, with D uncertain. The CDR3 is made up of 14 amino acids. Germline values: CDR1 DFQATT, CDR2 SNEGSKA (reference sequence). DNA of the CDR3: TGCAGCGGCGAAGGCCCGGAAGTCACAGATACGCAGTATTTT. This encodes CSGEGPEVTDTQYF.

The rearrangement links TRBV20-1 to TRBJ2-5; TRBD2 matches at 9 bases. Per germline, CDR1 DFQATT and CDR2 SNEGSKA (reference sequence). The V segment lost 5 bases and the J segment 2 bases; nucleotides outside the gene matches: 9. The CDR3 consists of 15 residues. The CDR3 spells CSADKGLAGQETQYF. For the CDR3, the DNA is TGCAGTGCTGACAAGGGCCTAGCGGGGCAAGAGACCCAGTACTTC.

V gene TRBV20-1 combines with J gene TRBJ2-5, with a weak D call TRBD1 (5 bases). Trimming shortened V by 5 bases and J by 5 bases, and 21 bases separated the two germline ends. Germline CDR1 DFQATT, CDR2 SNEGSKA (reference sequence). The CDR3 is 15 residues long. The CDR3 sequence is CSADGHQGSEETQYF. As DNA, the CDR3 is TGCAGTGCTGACGGGCACCAGGGATCTGAGGAGACCCAGTACTTC.

The J gene is TRBJ2-7, the V gene TRBV12-3 or TRBV12-4; D perhaps matches TRBD2 (5 bases). This CDR3 contains 15 residues. The V end lost 3 bases, the J end lost 0 bases, and 12 bases lay between the germline ends. This CDR3 is CASSLDGGSSYEQYF. In DNA, the CDR3 is TGTGCCAGCAGTTTGGATGGAGGCAGCTCCTACGAGCAGTACTTC.

This sequence joins TRBV12-3 or TRBV12-4 and TRBJ2-5, with 10 bases that match TRBD1. This CDR3 has 15 residues. V lost 10 bases, J lost 7 bases, and 15 bases stayed unmatched. CDR3 in amino acids: CATSGTGVSLGTQYF. The CDR3 DNA sequence: TGTGCCACCTCTGGGACAGGGGTTTCGCTAGGGACCCAGTACTTC.

This rearrangement joins TRBV7-8 to TRBJ2-3, with TRBD2 as a possible D gene (6 bases). This CDR3 is built from 17 residues. From germline, CDR1 is SGHVS and CDR2 FQNEAQ. Trimming cost V 5 bases and J 2 bases, with 20 bases left between them. The CDR3 loop reads CASSPPPGGADTDTQYF. DNA for the CDR3: TGTGCCAGCAGCCCCCCGCCGGGCGGGGCCGACACAGATACGCAGTATTTT.

The rearrangement joins TRBV7-2 to TRBJ1-2, with 8 bases fitting TRBD1. The CDR3 totals 14 residues. Germline CDR1 reads SGHTA; CDR2 reads FQGNSA. Trimming removed 5 bases from V and 9 bases from J; junction bases left unmatched: 11. The CDR3 DNA is TGTGCCAGCAGCGATGGACAGGGCGATCGTAGCTACACCTTC. Its translation is CASSDGQGDRSYTF.

The chain has TRBV12-3 or TRBV12-4 and TRBJ1-5; TRBD1 might be the D (5 bases). Trimming shortened V by 10 bases and J by 3 bases, and 13 bases separated the two germline ends. This CDR3 is built from 13 residues. The CDR3: CATGAGSNQPQHF. CDR3 DNA: TGTGCCACCGGGGCTGGCTCCAATCAGCCCCAGCATTTT.

This clonotype turned up a few times. This CDR3 is CAISDSQGNQPQHF. For the CDR3, the DNA is TGTGCCATCAGTGATAGTCAGGGGAATCAGCCCCAGCATTTT. The rearrangement links TRBV10-3 to TRBJ1-5; possible D gene TRBD1, 6 bases. The CDR3 runs to 14 residues. Trimming pared 3 bases from V and 4 bases from J, leaving 10 bases between. The V gene's germline CDR1 is ENHRY and CDR2 SYGVKD.

This clonotype has just a few counts. The chain links TRBV29-1 to TRBJ1-2, with TRBD1 as a possible D gene (6 bases). Trimming shortened V by 3 bases and J by 6 bases, and 11 bases separated the two germline ends. Germline CDR1 is SQVTM and CDR2 is ANQGSEA. The CDR3 has 12 amino acids. Written as DNA, the CDR3 is TGCAGCGTTGATTCGACAGGAAATGGCTACACCTTC. Translated, it gives CSVDSTGNGYTF.

This chain connects TRBV7-6 to TRBJ2-1, with 7 bases lining up with TRBD2. Germline-derived CDR1 and CDR2 are SGHVS and FNYEAQ. There are 17 residues in the CDR3. With 2 bases clipped from V and 0 bases from J, the junction kept 7 bases outside the gene matches. The CDR3 loop is CASSLRQGGSSYNEQFF. Here the CDR3 DNA reads TGTGCCAGCAGCTTAAGGCAGGGCGGGAGCTCCTACAATGAGCAGTTCTTC. Drawing the rest from reference TRBV7-6 and TRBJ2-1, the complete variable domain is GAGVSQSPRYKVTKRGQDVALRCDPISGHVSLYWYRQALGQGPEFLTYFNYEAQQDKSGLPNDRFSAERPEGSISTLTIQRTEQRDSAMYRCASSLRQGGSSYNEQFFGPGTRLTVL.